This paragraph covers one TCR beta chain sequence. This sample is part of a study of blood T cell repertoires in COVID-19. About the study: COVID-19 samples collected from the United States, Italy and Spain covered acute and convalescent phases. PBMCs, B-cell-depleted T cells, or T cells provided the cDNA or gDNA that made up the material.

CDR1 and CDR2 from the germline V gene are SGHRS and YFSETQ. The length of the CDR3 is 14 residues. Deletions cut 4 bases from V and 0 bases from J, with 7 bases between. In the study's own analysis: Using reference gene primer amplification, nucleated cell counts were estimated. Sequencing used immunoSEQ multiplex PCR; TCRdb keeps in-frame clones, though not all of them. The DNA was the basis for D and trimming; V, J and clone size are from that table. This table holds 250,000 or so clones, about 89% found once. The chain employs TRBV5-1 and TRBJ1-4; D uncertain. Sequencing was carried out using peripheral blood. The clonotype originates from a man aged 35-49 years with active or convalescent COVID-19. The CDR3 DNA reads as TGCGCCAGCAGCGTAGATTCAACTAATGAAAAACTGTTTTTT. Translation: CASSVDSTNEKLFF.